These 5 T cell receptor beta chains came from one sample sequenced in a study of blood T cells in healthy people across ages. Primers used in a second PCR of roughly 6 to 11 cycles were a sample-barcoded 5' primer and a J-beta primer mix. TCRdb reprocessed the 5' RACE reads with MiXCR, giving one entry per CDR3 protein. The sample shows approximately 360,000 distinct CDR3 sequences, about 49% of them seen only once. Sequencing was carried out using blood. The source is a man aged 55 to 70 in good health.

The chain employs TRBV2 and TRBJ2-7, with 9 bases fitting TRBD1. The CDR3 covers 16 residues. V was pared by 7 bases and J by 1 base, with 11 bases of the junction left unmatched. Germline loops: CDR1 SNHLY, CDR2 FYNNEI. CDR3 DNA: TGTGCCAGCATCGAGAGCGGACAGGGGTGGTCCTACGAGCAGTACTTC. It specifies CASIESGQGWSYEQYF.

The sample holds one count of this clonotype. V gene TRBV20-1 combines with J gene TRBJ2-1, with 7 bases fitting TRBD2. The CDR3 contains 15 residues. The germline V gene has CDR1 DFQATT and CDR2 SNEGSKA (reference sequence). Trimming cost V 3 bases and J 13 bases; bases outside gene matches: 18. The CDR3 DNA is TGCAGTGCTAGGCCGATAGCGGGCAACCAAGAGACCCAGTTCTTC. Protein: CSARPIAGNQETQFF.

V and J are TRBV6-5 and TRBJ1-2; D gene ambiguous. The CDR3 spans 13 residues. Germline V gene data show CDR1 as MNHEY and CDR2 as SVGAGI. V was cut by 7 bases and J by 8 bases, with 17 bases left in between. The chain's CDR3 is CASTNRLESGYTF. CDR3 coding DNA: TGTGCCAGCACCAATCGCCTAGAATCCGGCTACACCTTC.

This clonotype has a single count. The rearrangement uses TRBV7-2 and TRBJ2-7; D possibly matches TRBD1 or TRBD2 (6 bases each). Germline CDR1 SGHTA, CDR2 FQGNSA. Trimming removed 1 base from V and 4 bases from J, with 14 bases in between. CDR3 length equals 15 residues. For the CDR3, the DNA is TGTGCCAGCAGCTTAGGACGAGGGGGGAAATACGAGCAGTACTTC. It encodes CASSLGRGGKYEQYF.

The V gene is TRBV12-3 or TRBV12-4, the J gene TRBJ2-5; D uncertain. Trimming removed 3 bases from V and 1 base from J, with 9 bases in between. The CDR3 is 14 residues long. CDR3 residues: CASSLRRIQETQYF. CDR3 DNA: TGTGCCAGCAGTTTGAGACGGATCCAAGAGACCCAGTACTTC.